The present entry profiles one T cell receptor beta chain with its context. The protocol was immunoSEQ multiplex PCR, while the TCRdb copy is restricted to in-frame clones and leaves out a portion. Of about 85,000 clones listed, about four fifths are singletons. The sample is drawn from a study of blood T cell repertoires in COVID-19. Germline V gene lookup returns CDR1 SGHRS and CDR2 YFSETQ. The J segment lost 3 bases and the V segment lost 1 base, leaving 7 bases of the junction unmatched. The CDR3 consists of 17 residues. V and J are TRBV5-1 and TRBJ2-2, with 9 bases lining up with TRBD2. This TCR derives from a man aged 55 to 70 with acute or convalescent COVID-19. The material sequenced was peripheral blood. Written as DNA, the CDR3 is TGCGCCAGCAGCTTGTCGGCTAGCGGGGAACACACCGGGGAGCTGTTTTTT. As protein: CASSLSASGEHTGELFF.